The 7 T cell receptor beta chains below all came from one sample that was sequenced in a study of shared clonotypes between healthy human individuals. This table comes from immunoSEQ multiplex PCR, and its TCRdb copy is limited to in-frame clones, with some not included. The profile shows over a million clones, about 75% of them singletons. The sample taken for sequencing was memory CD4+ T cells sorted from blood. The subset was: CD45RA-negative fraction. All receptors come from a man in his late teens or twenties in good health.

A few counts support this clone. The genes are TRBV30 and TRBJ2-1; 10 positions agree with TRBD2. From germline, CDR1 is GTSNPN and CDR2 SVGIG (reference sequence). The V gene end was trimmed by 4 bases and the J gene end by 5 bases; junction bases not matched to a gene: 5. The CDR3 extends over 14 amino acids. The DNA of the CDR3 is TGTGCCTGGACCCGGACTAGCGGAAACAATGAGCAGTTCTTC. Residues: CAWTRTSGNNEQFF.

The chain links TRBV7-9 to TRBJ2-7; 8 positions agree with TRBD1. The CDR3 runs to 14 residues. Germline lookup yields CDR1 SEHNR and CDR2 FQNEAQ (reference sequence). V was pared by 11 bases and J by 2 bases, with 11 bases of the junction left unmatched. CDR3 region: CAGTTGGATYEQYF. The CDR3 DNA is TGTGCCGGAACAACAGGGGGAGCGACCTACGAGCAGTACTTC.

This clone was recorded only once. The V gene is TRBV6-4, the J gene TRBJ2-5, with TRBD2 as a possible D gene (5 bases). This CDR3 contains 19 residues. Germline assignment: CDR1 MRHNA and CDR2 SNTAGT. Between the trimmed V and J ends, which lost 2 bases and 6 bases, there was a span of 28 bases. CDR3 coding DNA: TGTGCCAGCAGTGACGGGTTTGATACAGCGGTAAAGGTCTCCCAGACCCAGTACTTC. Translating gives CASSDGFDTAVKVSQTQYF.

V usage is TRBV5-4 and J usage is TRBJ1-4, with 11 bases that match TRBD1. The junction had 9 bases not matched to a gene; V was cut back by 4 bases and J by 7 bases. Germline CDR1 reads SGHNT; CDR2 reads YYREEE (reference sequence). CDR3 size: 16 residues. The DNA for the CDR3 is TGTGCCAGCAGCAGAACCGGGACAGGGGGTGGTGAAAAACTGTTTTTT. As protein: CASSRTGTGGGEKLFF.

The J gene is TRBJ1-4, the V gene TRBV5-4; D uncertain. The CDR3 covers 16 residues. Trimming stripped 4 bases from V and 0 bases from J, with 13 bases between. From germline, CDR1 is SGHNT and CDR2 YYREEE (reference sequence). CDR3 nucleotide sequence: TGTGCCAGCAGCCCTACAATCGAAGCAACTAATGAAAAACTGTTTTTT. Translating gives CASSPTIEATNEKLFF.

The chain has TRBV5-4 and TRBJ2-3; 11 positions match TRBD2. This CDR3 has 17 amino acids. Trimming at V came to 4 bases and at J to 2 bases, leaving 9 bases not matched to a gene. Germline-derived CDR1 and CDR2 are SGHNT and YYREEE (reference sequence). The CDR3 nucleotides are TGTGCCAGCAGCCTACCGGGACTAGCGGCCCACACAGATACGCAGTATTTT. Translation: CASSLPGLAAHTDTQYF.

This chain uses TRBV6-5 with TRBJ1-5; D gene unclear. Germline CDR1 is MNHEY and CDR2 is SVGAGI. This CDR3 has 13 residues. Trimming stripped 3 bases from V and 4 bases from J, with 7 bases between. CDR3 coding DNA: TGTGCCAGCAGTTATACGCGAAATCAGCCCCAGCATTTT. Amino acids: CASSYTRNQPQHF.